This T cell receptor (beta chain) was profiled in a study of T cells in tuberculosis. The wider study: This South African cohort compared adolescents with or without latent tuberculosis against adults with active tuberculosis.

The V end lost 0 bases, the J end lost 6 bases, and 11 bases lay between the germline ends. The CDR3 totals 14 residues. Looked up from germline, CDR1 is SGHVS and CDR2 is FNYEAQ. Noted time point: new active TB diagnosis, blood taken before or within 7 days of starting treatment. On average around 100,000 T cells per donor were immunosequenced. Study-level results: Active tuberculosis TCR-alpha repertoires lay closer to GMM-specific TCRs than IGRA-negative controls, suggesting clonal expansion. The TCR-beta difference was not significant; alpha differences partly reflected length.

Generated by immunoSEQ multiplex PCR, the TCRdb table keeps only in-frame clones and is missing some. There are 30,000 to 40,000 clones in the sample; around 90% occur only once, and approximately 2.2% lies in the top ten. With regard to this clone: Antigen unknown.

The material sequenced was PBMCs, taken at tuberculosis diagnosis. This clonotype originated in an adult with tuberculosis. This chain joins TRBV7-6 and TRBJ1-2; D gene unclear. In nucleotides, the CDR3 is TGTGCCAGCAGCTTAGCGGGCGGAGGAGATGGCTACACCTTC. Its translation: CASSLAGGGDGYTF.